One and the same sample provided the 29 T cell receptor beta chains below, sequenced in a study of PD-1 blockade in classical Hodgkin lymphoma. Profiling relied on immunoSEQ multiplex PCR, and the TCRdb table lists in-frame clones only, not all of them. The sample yields 35,000 to 45,000 clones, 69% seen once. There was relapse after autologous stem cell transplantation in every patient, and there was variation in brentuximab vedotin exposure. This specimen was peripheral blood mononuclear cells (PBMCs), taken before the second cycle of nivolumab. The receptors shown here come from a human donor with classical Hodgkin lymphoma.

This clone appeared a few times. This chain connects TRBV6-4 to TRBJ2-2; no firm D call. This CDR3 contains 13 residues. V gave up 3 bases and J gave up 3 bases, with 5 bases separating them. Germline loops: CDR1 MRHNA, CDR2 SNTAGT. The CDR3 loop reads CASSERDTGELFF. In DNA, the CDR3 is TGTGCCAGCAGTGAAAGGGACACCGGGGAGCTGTTTTTT.

The genes are TRBV9 and TRBJ2-2, with 12 bases matching TRBD1. V dropped 3 bases and J dropped 7; count of bases not matched to a gene: 10. CDR3 size: 17 residues. Germline-derived CDR1 and CDR2 are SGDLS and YYNGEE. The CDR3 DNA reads TGTGCCAGCAGCGCTACGCCGGGACAGGGGGCGGTCGGGGAGCTGTTTTTT. This encodes CASSATPGQGAVGELFF. The variable domain in full, with the rest retrieved from reference TRBV9 and TRBJ2-2, is DSGVTQTPKHLITATGQRVTLRCSPRSGDLSVYWYQQSLDQGLQFLIQYYNGEERAKGNILERFSAQQFPDLHSELNLSSLELGDSALYFCASSATPGQGAVGELFFGEGSRLTVL.

The J gene is TRBJ2-2, the V gene TRBV28; 10 bases match TRBD1. Trimming removed 6 bases from V and 4 bases from J; junction bases left unmatched: 14. Germline CDR1 and CDR2: MDHEN and SYDVKM. This CDR3 contains 18 residues. The CDR3 coding sequence is TGTGCCAGCAGCCCAGGGCTAGGGACAGGGGCCTTCACCGGGGAGCTGTTTTTT. Amino acids: CASSPGLGTGAFTGELFF.

The table lists this clone with a few counts. V usage is TRBV7-2 and J usage is TRBJ1-4, with TRBD1 matching over 8 bases. From germline, CDR1 is SGHTA and CDR2 FQGNSA. V dropped 3 bases and J dropped 8; count of bases not matched to a gene: 5. The CDR3 consists of 14 residues. CDR3 amino acids: CASSLQGAGEKLFF. The CDR3 nucleotides are TGTGCCAGCAGCTTGCAGGGGGCAGGCGAAAAACTGTTTTTT. The full variable domain, rest sourced from reference TRBV7-2 and TRBJ1-4, is GAGVSQSPSNKVTEKGKDVELRCDPISGHTALYWYRQSLGQGLEFLIYFQGNSAPDKSGLPSDRFSAERTGGSVSTLTIQRTQQEDSAVYLCASSLQGAGEKLFFGSGTQLSVL.

The genes are TRBV4-2 and TRBJ2-7, with 8 positions matching TRBD2. Germline CDR1 and CDR2: LGHNA and YNFKEQ. This CDR3 comprises 13 residues. V shed 4 bases and J 5 bases; nucleotides not matched to a gene: 4. The CDR3, as DNA: TGTGCCAGCAGCCGGCGGGAGGTCGACGAGCAGTACTTC. It encodes CASSRREVDEQYF.

The gene calls are TRBV2 and TRBJ2-5; 12 bases match TRBD2. CDR3 size: 15 residues. V shed 6 bases, J shed 2 bases, and the junction held 4 bases outside the gene matches. The germline V gene encodes CDR1 SNHLY and CDR2 FYNNEI. CDR3 amino acids: CASRPLAGGQETQYF. The CDR3 DNA reads as TGTGCCAGCAGACCTCTAGCGGGGGGGCAAGAGACCCAGTACTTC.

The chain employs TRBV7-2 and TRBJ2-5; D is perhaps TRBD1 (5 bases). Germline loops: CDR1 SGHTA, CDR2 FQGNSA. With 3 bases removed from V and 4 bases from J, the gap between germline ends came to 12 bases. This CDR3 spans 14 amino acids. In nucleotides, the CDR3 is TGTGCCAGCAGCTTTAATAGGGGTACAGAGACCCAGTACTTC. It encodes CASSFNRGTETQYF. Looking up the rest from reference TRBV7-2 and TRBJ2-5 gives the full variable domain: GAGVSQSPSNKVTEKGKDVELRCDPISGHTALYWYRQSLGQGLEFLIYFQGNSAPDKSGLPSDRFSAERTGGSVSTLTIQRTQQEDSAVYLCASSFNRGTETQYFGPGTRLLVL.

This chain connects TRBV7-9 to TRBJ1-4, with D maybe TRBD1 (5 bases). V shed 5 bases and J shed 7 bases, with 23 bases lying between them. CDR1 and CDR2 from the germline V gene are SEHNR and FQNEAQ (reference sequence). CDR3 length: 17 amino acids. The CDR3 DNA reads as TGTGCCAGCAGCCCGCTGAACGGACGGCCCGGGGGTGAAAAACTGTTTTTT. Translated, it gives CASSPLNGRPGGEKLFF. Full variable domain (remainder filled in from reference TRBV7-9 and TRBJ1-4): DTGVSQNPRHKITKRGQNVTFRCDPISEHNRLYWYRQTLGQGPEFLTYFQNEAQLEKSRLLSDRFSAERPKGSFSTLEIQRTEQGDSAMYLCASSPLNGRPGGEKLFFGSGTQLSVL.

This clone appeared a few times. The rearrangement joins TRBV4-2 to TRBJ2-3, with D tentatively TRBD1 (5 bases). Germline CDR1 reads LGHNA; CDR2 reads YNFKEQ. This CDR3 contains 14 residues. V was clipped by 4 bases and J by 5 bases, with 13 bases between them. The CDR3, as DNA: TGTGCCAGCAGCCTTGACATGGGGCGAGATACGCAGTATTTT. Protein sequence: CASSLDMGRDTQYF.

The chain combines TRBV25-1 with TRBJ1-6; D call uncertain. The CDR3 is 12 residues long. The germline V gene has CDR1 MGHDK and CDR2 SYGVNS. V shed 3 bases and J shed 10 bases, with 7 bases lying between them. The CDR3 protein is CASSDVRSPLHF. DNA for the CDR3: TGTGCCAGCAGTGACGTTAGGTCACCCCTCCACTTT. Supplemented by reference TRBV25-1 and TRBJ1-6, the full variable domain reads EADIYQTPRYLVIGTGKKITLECSQTMGHDKMYWYQQDPGMELHLIHYSYGVNSTEKGDLSSESTVSRIRTEHFPLTLESARPSHTSQYLCASSDVRSPLHFGNGTRLTVT.

The rearrangement uses TRBV6-1 and TRBJ1-3, with D tentatively TRBD1 (5 bases). The CDR3 extends over 14 amino acids. V was trimmed by 7 bases and J by 1 base, leaving 11 bases between them. Germline loops: CDR1 MNHNS, CDR2 SASEGT. The CDR3 region has the DNA TGTGCCAGCACCGCCGGGGGATCTGGAAACACCATATATTTT. This codes for CASTAGGSGNTIYF.

The chain uses TRBV6-5 and TRBJ2-7, with D possibly matching TRBD2 (6 bases). V lost 10 bases to trimming and J lost 0 bases, with 19 bases between them. Germline CDR1 reads MNHEY; CDR2 reads SVGAGI. The CDR3 covers 15 residues. This CDR3 is CAISRPGGDSYEQYF. DNA for the CDR3: TGTGCCATCAGCCGGCCTGGCGGGGACTCCTACGAGCAGTACTTC.

The CDR3, as DNA: TGCGCCAGCAGCCAAGAAACAGGGTTAGGGCCTTCACCCCTCCACTTT. Translating it yields CASSQETGLGPSPLHF. This rearrangement joins TRBV4-1 to TRBJ1-6, with D perhaps matching TRBD1 (6 bases). Germline assignment: CDR1 MGHRA and CDR2 YSYEKL. The CDR3 extends over 16 amino acids. Trimming stripped 0 bases from V and 9 bases from J, with 15 bases between.

V and J are TRBV19 and TRBJ2-3; 9 positions agree with TRBD1. CDR3 size: 16 residues. With V trimmed by 9 bases and J by 4 bases, 14 bases remained unmatched. CDR1 is LNHDA and CDR2 is SQIVND in the germline V gene (reference sequence). The CDR3 nucleotides are TGTGCCAGCAACCAAAAAACCGGGACAGGGTCAGATACGCAGTATTTT. Translating it yields CASNQKTGTGSDTQYF.

There are a few counts of this clone. The chain uses TRBV5-4 and TRBJ2-3; 12 nucleotides agree with TRBD2. V shed 4 bases and J 1 base; nucleotides not matched to a gene: 7. This CDR3 spans 17 amino acids. Germline V CDR1 and CDR2: SGHNT, YYREEE (reference sequence). The CDR3 sequence: CASSLTRLAGGTDTQYF. DNA for the CDR3: TGTGCCAGCAGCCTGACCAGACTAGCGGGGGGCACAGATACGCAGTATTTT. The complete variable domain, with remaining parts taken from reference TRBV5-4 and TRBJ2-3, reads ETGVTQSPTHLIKTRGQQVTLRCSSQSGHNTVSWYQQALGQGPQFIFQYYREEENGRGNFPPRFSGLQFPNYSSELNVNALELDDSALYLCASSLTRLAGGTDTQYFGPGTRLTVL.

CDR3 protein: CASSLYGGYDSPLHF. The DNA for the CDR3 is TGTGCCAGCAGTTTATATGGGGGGTACGATTCACCCCTCCACTTT. This chain connects TRBV28 to TRBJ1-6, with D possibly matching TRBD1 (5 bases). Germline assignment: CDR1 MDHEN and CDR2 SYDVKM. This CDR3 is 15 amino acids long. Trimming cost V 1 base and J 8 bases, with 12 bases left between them.

The V gene is TRBV10-3, the J gene TRBJ2-2; the D is unclear. The V and J ends lost 2 bases and 6 bases respectively, with 7 bases between them. Germline CDR1 reads ENHRY; CDR2 reads SYGVKD. The CDR3 covers 13 residues. CDR3 sequence reads: CAISEVGSGELFF. The CDR3 DNA is TGTGCCATCAGTGAGGTGGGGTCCGGGGAGCTGTTTTTT.

This clone was counted between two and nine times. The chain is built from TRBV10-3 and TRBJ1-1; D might be TRBD1 (5 bases). The CDR3 runs 13 residues. The V end was cut by 9 bases, the J end by 0 bases, with 11 bases between. Germline-derived CDR1 and CDR2 are ENHRY and SYGVKD. CDR3 region: CAIKTDLNTEAFF. CDR3 coding DNA: TGTGCCATAAAGACAGACCTGAACACTGAAGCTTTCTTT.

The J gene is TRBJ2-3, the V gene TRBV9; 10 bases align to TRBD2. The J segment lost 4 bases and the V segment lost 3 bases, leaving 5 bases of the junction unmatched. This CDR3 region has 15 residues. Looked up from germline, CDR1 is SGDLS and CDR2 is YYNGEE. The CDR3 sequence: CASSALGLASDTQYF. The CDR3 DNA reads as TGTGCCAGCAGCGCCCTGGGACTAGCGTCAGATACGCAGTATTTT.

V gene TRBV4-1 combines with J gene TRBJ1-1; tentatively, D is TRBD1 (5 bases). Germline-derived CDR1 and CDR2 are MGHRA and YSYEKL. This CDR3 contains 18 residues. Trimming took 0 bases from V and 2 from J, leaving 19 bases between them. The CDR3 loop reads CASSQDYLRADSNTEAFF. The DNA of the CDR3 is TGCGCCAGCAGCCAAGATTACCTTAGGGCTGACAGTAACACTGAAGCTTTCTTT.

This clone came up once. The rearrangement uses TRBV30 and TRBJ1-2; D is unclear. This CDR3 has 10 amino acids. Germline lookup yields CDR1 GTSNPN and CDR2 SVGIG (reference sequence). Trimming shortened V by 7 bases and J by 5 bases, and 8 bases separated the two germline ends. The CDR3 reads CAFRIYGYTF. The CDR3 DNA follows: TGTGCCTTCAGGATTTATGGCTACACCTTC.

The V call is TRBV25-1, the J call TRBJ2-2; D is tentatively TRBD1 or TRBD2 (6 bases each). This CDR3 is 13 amino acids long. Germline V gene sequence: CDR1 MGHDK, CDR2 SYGVNS. V was cut by 7 bases and J by 7 bases, with 13 bases left in between. The CDR3 here is CASNGGLGGELFF. CDR3 in DNA: TGTGCCAGCAACGGGGGCTTGGGCGGGGAGCTGTTTTTT.

This clone appeared once. A junction end diverges from the germline sequence, so it may reflect a read error. This chain uses TRBV28 with TRBJ2-7; 7 bases are a match to TRBD1. The germline V gene has CDR1 MDHEN and CDR2 SYDVKM. The CDR3 totals 14 residues. In DNA, the CDR3 is TGTGCCAGCAGCGCCGGTGACAGGGTCTACGGGCAGTACTTC. It codes for CASSAGDRVYGQYF.

The rearrangement uses TRBV5-1 and TRBJ2-6, with TRBD1 matching 8 bases. Germline values: CDR1 SGHRS, CDR2 YFSETQ. The CDR3 has 21 amino acids. Losses at the gene ends were 0 bases for V and 0 bases for J; bases not matched to a gene: 14. The DNA for the CDR3 is TGCGCCAGCAGCTTGGGACGCCGTATGGGGACAGGACTCTCTGGGGCCAACGTCCTGACTTTC. Residues: CASSLGRRMGTGLSGANVLTF.

The V gene is TRBV10-3, the J gene TRBJ1-1, with D possibly TRBD1 on 5 matching bases. Germline CDR1 reads ENHRY; CDR2 reads SYGVKD. The CDR3 sequence is 15 residues long. Trimming pared 4 bases from V and 0 bases from J, leaving 12 bases between. The CDR3 DNA follows: TGTGCCATCAGTGCGGGGCAGGTGATGAACACTGAAGCTTTCTTT. It is translated as CAISAGQVMNTEAFF.

The genes are TRBV18 and TRBJ1-6; no reliable D call. CDR1 is KGHSH and CDR2 is LQKENI in the germline V gene. Trimming pared 6 bases from V and 7 bases from J, leaving 10 bases between. There are 13 residues in the CDR3. CDR3 amino acids: CASSLGGNSPLHF. CDR3 in DNA: TGTGCCAGCTCCCTCGGTGGGAATTCACCCCTCCACTTT. Using reference TRBV18 and TRBJ1-6 for the parts outside the CDR3, the full variable domain is NAGVMQNPRHLVRRRGQEARLRCSPMKGHSHVYWYRQLPEEGLKFMVYLQKENIIDESGMPKERFSAEFPKEGPSILRIQQVVRGDSAAYFCASSLGGNSPLHFGNGTRLTVT.

This clone is termed medium-sized. This chain connects TRBV5-1 to TRBJ2-4, with a weak D call TRBD1 (6 bases). Germline values: CDR1 SGHRS, CDR2 YFSETQ. Trimming removed 7 bases from V and 7 bases from J, with 21 bases in between. This CDR3 spans 15 amino acids. CDR3 loop: CASRQEVQGGNIQYF. In DNA, the CDR3 is TGCGCCAGCCGCCAGGAGGTACAGGGTGGGAACATTCAGTACTTC. Full variable domain (outside the CDR3, taken from reference TRBV5-1 and TRBJ2-4): KAGVTQTPRYLIKTRGQQVTLSCSPISGHRSVSWYQQTPGQGLQFLFEYFSETQRNKGNFPGRFSGRQFSNSRSEMNVSTLELGDSALYLCASRQEVQGGNIQYFGAGTRLSVL.

The gene calls are TRBV28 and TRBJ2-7; 12 bases match TRBD1. Germline V gene data show CDR1 as MDHEN and CDR2 as SYDVKM. The junction had 12 bases not matched to a gene; V was cut back by 1 base and J by 5 bases. The CDR3 loop spans 18 amino acids. In DNA, the CDR3 is TGTGCCAGCAGTTTATACCTACTTAGGGACAGGGGGCCGGACGAGCAGTACTTC. Its translation: CASSLYLLRDRGPDEQYF. Variable domain in full (rest from reference TRBV28 and TRBJ2-7): DVKVTQSSRYLVKRTGEKVFLECVQDMDHENMFWYRQDPGLGLRLIYFSYDVKMKEKGDIPEGYSVSREKKERFSLILESASTNQTSMYLCASSLYLLRDRGPDEQYFGPGTRLTVT.

The chain employs TRBV28 and TRBJ2-5; unclear D gene. Trimming removed 7 bases at V and 2 bases at J, with 14 bases between. Germline assignment: CDR1 MDHEN and CDR2 SYDVKM. The CDR3 is 14 amino acids. CDR3 in amino acids: CASNPMGLQETQYF. CDR3 coding DNA: TGTGCCAGCAACCCGATGGGATTACAAGAGACCCAGTACTTC.